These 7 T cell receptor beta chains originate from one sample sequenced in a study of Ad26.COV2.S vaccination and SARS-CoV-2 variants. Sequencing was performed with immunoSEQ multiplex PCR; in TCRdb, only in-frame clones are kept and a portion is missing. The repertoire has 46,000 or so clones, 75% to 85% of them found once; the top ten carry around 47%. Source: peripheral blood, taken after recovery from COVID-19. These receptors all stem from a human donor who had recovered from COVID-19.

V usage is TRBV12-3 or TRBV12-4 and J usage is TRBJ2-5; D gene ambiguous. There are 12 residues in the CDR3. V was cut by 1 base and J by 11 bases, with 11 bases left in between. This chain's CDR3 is CASSLVGQEQYF. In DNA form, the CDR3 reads TGTGCCAGCAGTTTAGTAGGGCAGGAGCAGTACTTC.

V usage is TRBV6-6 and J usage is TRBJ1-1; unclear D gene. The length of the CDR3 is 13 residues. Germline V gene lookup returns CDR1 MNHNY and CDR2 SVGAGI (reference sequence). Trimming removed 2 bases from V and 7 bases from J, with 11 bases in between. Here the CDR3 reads CASSYMAGNEAFF. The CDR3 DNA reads TGTGCCAGCAGTTACATGGCTGGGAATGAAGCTTTCTTT.

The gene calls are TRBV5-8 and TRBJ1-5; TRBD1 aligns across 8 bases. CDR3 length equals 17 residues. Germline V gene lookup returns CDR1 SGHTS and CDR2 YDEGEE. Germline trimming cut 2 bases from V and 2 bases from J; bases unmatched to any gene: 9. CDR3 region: CASSLILGQGGNQPQHF. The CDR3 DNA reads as TGTGCCAGCAGCTTAATCCTTGGACAGGGTGGCAATCAGCCCCAGCATTTT.

The CDR3 bases are TGTGCCAGCAGACGCCCGACTCCGTCCGGCGGCAATGAGCAGTTCTTC. Protein: CASRRPTPSGGNEQFF. The rearrangement links TRBV6-6 to TRBJ2-1, with D hard to call. V lost 6 bases to trimming and J lost 6 bases, with 21 bases between them. The CDR3 runs to 16 residues. Germline CDR1 is MNHNY and CDR2 is SVGAGI (reference sequence).

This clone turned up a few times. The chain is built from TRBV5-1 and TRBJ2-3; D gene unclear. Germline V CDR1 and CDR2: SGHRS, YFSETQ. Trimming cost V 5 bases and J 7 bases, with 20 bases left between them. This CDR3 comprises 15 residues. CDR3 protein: CASRSGPPAENTQYF. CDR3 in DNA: TGCGCCAGCAGAAGTGGACCTCCGGCGGAGAATACGCAGTATTTT.

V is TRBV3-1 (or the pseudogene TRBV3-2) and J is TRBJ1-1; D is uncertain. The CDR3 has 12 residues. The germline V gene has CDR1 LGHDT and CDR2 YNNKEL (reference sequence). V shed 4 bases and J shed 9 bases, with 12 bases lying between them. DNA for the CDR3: TGTGCCAGCAGCCCCGGCAGGTCTCAAGCTTTCTTT. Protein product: CASSPGRSQAFF.

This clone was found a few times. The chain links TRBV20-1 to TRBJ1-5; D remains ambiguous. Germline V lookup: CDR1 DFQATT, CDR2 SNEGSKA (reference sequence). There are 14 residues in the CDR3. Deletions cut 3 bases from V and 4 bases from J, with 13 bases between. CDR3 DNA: TGCAGTGCTAGTCCAAGAACACCTAATCAGCCCCAGCATTTT. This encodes CSASPRTPNQPQHF.